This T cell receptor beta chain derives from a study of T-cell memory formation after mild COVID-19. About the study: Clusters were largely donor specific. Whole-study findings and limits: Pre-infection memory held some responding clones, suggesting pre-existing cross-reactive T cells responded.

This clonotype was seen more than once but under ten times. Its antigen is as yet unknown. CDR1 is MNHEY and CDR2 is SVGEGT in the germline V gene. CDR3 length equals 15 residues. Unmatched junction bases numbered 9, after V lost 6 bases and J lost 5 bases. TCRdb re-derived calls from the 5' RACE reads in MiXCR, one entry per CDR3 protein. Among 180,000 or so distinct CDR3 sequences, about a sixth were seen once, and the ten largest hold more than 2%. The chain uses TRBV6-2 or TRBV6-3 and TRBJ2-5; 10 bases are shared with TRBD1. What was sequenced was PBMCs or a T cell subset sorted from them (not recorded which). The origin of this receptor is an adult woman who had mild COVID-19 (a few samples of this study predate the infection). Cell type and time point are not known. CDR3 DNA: TGTGCCAGCAGGACGACAGGGGGCGTGGGGGAGACCCAGTACTTC. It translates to CASRTTGGVGETQYF.